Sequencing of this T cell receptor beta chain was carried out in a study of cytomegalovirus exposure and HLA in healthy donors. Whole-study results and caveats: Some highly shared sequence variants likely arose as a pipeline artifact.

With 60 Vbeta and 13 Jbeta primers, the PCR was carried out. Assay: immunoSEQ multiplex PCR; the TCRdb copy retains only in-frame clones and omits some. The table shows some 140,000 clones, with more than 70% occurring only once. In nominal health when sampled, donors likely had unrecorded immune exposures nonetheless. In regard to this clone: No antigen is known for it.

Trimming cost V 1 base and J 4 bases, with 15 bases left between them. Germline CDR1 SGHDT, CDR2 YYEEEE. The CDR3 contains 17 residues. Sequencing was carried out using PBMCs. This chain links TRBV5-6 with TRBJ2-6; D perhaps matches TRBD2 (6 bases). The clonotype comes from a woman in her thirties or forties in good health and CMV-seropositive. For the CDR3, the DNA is TGTGCCAGCAGCTTGCCGCCCGGGAGCGAAGGGGCCAACGTCCTGACTTTC. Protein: CASSLPPGSEGANVLTF.